The clone carrying this T cell receptor (beta chain) was observed at least ten times. The CDR3 has 13 amino acids. J lost 4 bases, V lost 5 bases, and 2 bases had no gene match. The germline CDR1 and CDR2 sequences are SGHTA and FQGTGA. This sample is drawn from a study of blood T cells in healthy people across ages. Looking at the study overall: Capture via template switching afforded approximately one barcoded beta molecule per two T cells.

Through a sample-barcoded 5' primer and a J-beta primer mix, a second PCR was run for about 6 to 11 cycles. Tags on each cDNA molecule came from a template-switch adaptor with 12 random nucleotides. TCRdb ran MiXCR on the 5' RACE reads and lists one entry per CDR3 protein. The table includes about 1.8 million distinct CDR3 sequences, about 50% detected once. Material: blood. This clonotype originated in a middle-aged woman in good health. The chain recombines TRBV7-3 with TRBJ2-1; the match to TRBD1 covers 7 bases. The CDR3 DNA reads as TGTGCCAGCAGCACGGGACAGTACAATGAGCAGTTCTTC. It specifies CASSTGQYNEQFF.